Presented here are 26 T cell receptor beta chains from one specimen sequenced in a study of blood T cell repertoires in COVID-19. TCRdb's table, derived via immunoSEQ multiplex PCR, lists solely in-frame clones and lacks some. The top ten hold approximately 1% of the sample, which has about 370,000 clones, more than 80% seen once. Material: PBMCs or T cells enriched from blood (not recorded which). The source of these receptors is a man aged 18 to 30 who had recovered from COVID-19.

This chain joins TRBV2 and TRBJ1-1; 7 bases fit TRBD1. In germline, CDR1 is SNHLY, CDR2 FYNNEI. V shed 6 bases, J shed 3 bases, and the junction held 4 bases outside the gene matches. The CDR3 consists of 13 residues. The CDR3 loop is CASRADRDTEAFF. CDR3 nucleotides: TGTGCCAGCAGGGCCGACAGGGACACTGAAGCTTTCTTT.

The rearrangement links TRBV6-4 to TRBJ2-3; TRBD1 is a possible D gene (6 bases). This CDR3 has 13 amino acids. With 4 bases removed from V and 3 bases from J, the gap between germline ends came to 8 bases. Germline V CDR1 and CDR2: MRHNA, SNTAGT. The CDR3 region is CASSVRGTDTQYF. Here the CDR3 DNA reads TGTGCCAGCAGTGTCAGGGGAACAGATACGCAGTATTTT.

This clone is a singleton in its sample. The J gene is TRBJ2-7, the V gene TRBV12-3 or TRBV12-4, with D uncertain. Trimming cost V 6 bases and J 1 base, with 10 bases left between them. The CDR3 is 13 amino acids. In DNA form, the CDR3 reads TGTGCCAGCAGCCCTAGGAAGTCCTACGAGCAGTACTTC. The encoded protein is CASSPRKSYEQYF.

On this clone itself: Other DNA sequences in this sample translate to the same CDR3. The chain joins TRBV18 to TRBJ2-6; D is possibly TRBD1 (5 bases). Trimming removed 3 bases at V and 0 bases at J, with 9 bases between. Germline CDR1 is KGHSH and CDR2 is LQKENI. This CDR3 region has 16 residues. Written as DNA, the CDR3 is TGTGCCAGCTCACCCCAAGGGGCCTCTGGGGCCAACGTCCTGACTTTC. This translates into CASSPQGASGANVLTF. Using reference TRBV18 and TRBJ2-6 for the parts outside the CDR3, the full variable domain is NAGVMQNPRHLVRRRGQEARLRCSPMKGHSHVYWYRQLPEEGLKFMVYLQKENIIDESGMPKERFSAEFPKEGPSILRIQQVVRGDSAAYFCASSPQGASGANVLTFGAGSRLTVL.

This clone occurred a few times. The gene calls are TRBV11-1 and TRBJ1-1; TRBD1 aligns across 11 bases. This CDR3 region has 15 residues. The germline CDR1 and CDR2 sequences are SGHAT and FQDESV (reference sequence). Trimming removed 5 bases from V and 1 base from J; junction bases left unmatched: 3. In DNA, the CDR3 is TGTGCCAGCAGCAAAGGACAGGGGGCGAACACTGAAGCTTTCTTT. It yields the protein CASSKGQGANTEAFF.

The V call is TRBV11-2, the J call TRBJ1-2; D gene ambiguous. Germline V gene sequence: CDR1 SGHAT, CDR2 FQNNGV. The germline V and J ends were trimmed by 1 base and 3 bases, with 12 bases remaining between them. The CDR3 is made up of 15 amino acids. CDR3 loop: CASSLAPMGDYGYTF. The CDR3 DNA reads TGTGCCAGCAGCTTAGCCCCGATGGGAGACTATGGCTACACCTTC.

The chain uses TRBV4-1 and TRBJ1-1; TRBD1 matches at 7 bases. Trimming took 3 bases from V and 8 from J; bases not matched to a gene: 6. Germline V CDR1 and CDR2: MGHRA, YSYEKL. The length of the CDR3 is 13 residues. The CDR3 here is CASSHTTGLEAFF. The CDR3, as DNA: TGCGCCAGCAGCCATACGACAGGGCTAGAAGCTTTCTTT.

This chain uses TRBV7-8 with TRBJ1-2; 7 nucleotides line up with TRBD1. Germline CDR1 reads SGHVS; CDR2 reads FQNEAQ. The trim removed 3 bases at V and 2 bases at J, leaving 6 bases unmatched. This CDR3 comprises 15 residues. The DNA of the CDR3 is TGTGCCAGCAGCTTTCGGACAGGAAGCAACTATGGCTACACCTTC. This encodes CASSFRTGSNYGYTF. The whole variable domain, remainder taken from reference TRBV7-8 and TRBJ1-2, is GAGVSQSPRYKVAKRGQDVALRCDPISGHVSLFWYQQALGQGPEFLTYFQNEAQLDKSGLPSDRFFAERPEGSVSTLKIQRTQQEDSAVYLCASSFRTGSNYGYTFGSGTRLTVV.

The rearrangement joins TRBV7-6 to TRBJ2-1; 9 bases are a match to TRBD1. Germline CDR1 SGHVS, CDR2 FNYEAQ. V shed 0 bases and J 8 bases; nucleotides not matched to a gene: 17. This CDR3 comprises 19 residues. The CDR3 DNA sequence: TGTGCCAGCAGCTTAGCGCCGGGAGGTCGGGACAGGGCGTTTTATGAGCAGTTCTTC. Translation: CASSLAPGGRDRAFYEQFF.

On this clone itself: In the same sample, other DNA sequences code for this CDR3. The CDR3 is CASSQDRRGEAFF. As DNA, the CDR3 is TGCGCCAGCAGCCAAGATCGAAGGGGTGAAGCTTTCTTT. The rearrangement uses TRBV4-3 and TRBJ1-1; D possibly corresponds to TRBD1 (5 bases). Germline CDR1 reads LGHNA; CDR2 reads YSLEER. V lost 0 bases, J lost 7 bases, and 9 bases lay in between. The CDR3 has 13 residues.

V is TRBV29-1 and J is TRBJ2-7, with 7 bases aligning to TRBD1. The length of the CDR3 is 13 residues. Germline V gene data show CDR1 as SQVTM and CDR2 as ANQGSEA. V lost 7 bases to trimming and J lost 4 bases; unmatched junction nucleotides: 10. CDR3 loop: CSAAGTEEYEQYF. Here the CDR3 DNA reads TGCAGCGCCGCCGGGACAGAGGAATACGAGCAGTACTTC.

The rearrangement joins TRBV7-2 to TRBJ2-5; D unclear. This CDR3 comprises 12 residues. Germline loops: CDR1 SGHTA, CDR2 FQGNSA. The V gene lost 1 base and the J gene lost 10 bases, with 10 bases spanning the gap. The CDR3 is CASSLVKLFQYF. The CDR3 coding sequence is TGTGCCAGCAGCTTAGTAAAGCTGTTCCAGTACTTC.

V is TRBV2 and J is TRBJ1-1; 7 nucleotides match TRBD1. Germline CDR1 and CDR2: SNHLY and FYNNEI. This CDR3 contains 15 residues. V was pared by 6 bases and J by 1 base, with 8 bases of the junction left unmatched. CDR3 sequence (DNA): TGTGCCAGCAGGGACAGGTCAGCAGGGAACACTGAAGCTTTCTTT. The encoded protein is CASRDRSAGNTEAFF.

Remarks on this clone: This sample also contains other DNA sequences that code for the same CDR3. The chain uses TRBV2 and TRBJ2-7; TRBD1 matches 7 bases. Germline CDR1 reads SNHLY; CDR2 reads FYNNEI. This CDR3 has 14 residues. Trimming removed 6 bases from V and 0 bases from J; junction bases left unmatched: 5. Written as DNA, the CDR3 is TGTGCCAGCAGGGGGACAGTTAGCTCCTACGAGCAGTACTTC. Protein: CASRGTVSSYEQYF.

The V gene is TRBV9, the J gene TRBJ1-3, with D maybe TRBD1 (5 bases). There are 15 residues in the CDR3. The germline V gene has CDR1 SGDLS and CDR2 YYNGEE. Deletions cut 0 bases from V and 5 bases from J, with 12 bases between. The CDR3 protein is CASSVVGARRNTIYF. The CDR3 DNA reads TGTGCCAGCAGCGTAGTTGGGGCCCGGAGAAACACCATATATTTT.

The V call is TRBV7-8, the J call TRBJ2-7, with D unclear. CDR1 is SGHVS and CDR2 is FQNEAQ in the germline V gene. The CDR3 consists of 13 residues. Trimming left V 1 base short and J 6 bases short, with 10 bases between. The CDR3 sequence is CASSLDGQSEQYF. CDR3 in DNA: TGTGCCAGCAGCTTAGATGGGCAGAGCGAGCAGTACTTC.

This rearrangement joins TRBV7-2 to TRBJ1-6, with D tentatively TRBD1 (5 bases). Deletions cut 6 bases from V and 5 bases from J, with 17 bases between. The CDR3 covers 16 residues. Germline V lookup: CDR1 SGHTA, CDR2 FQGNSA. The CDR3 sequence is CASRTPGPSNNSPLHF. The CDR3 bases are TGTGCCAGCAGAACCCCAGGGCCCAGTAATAATTCACCCCTCCACTTT.

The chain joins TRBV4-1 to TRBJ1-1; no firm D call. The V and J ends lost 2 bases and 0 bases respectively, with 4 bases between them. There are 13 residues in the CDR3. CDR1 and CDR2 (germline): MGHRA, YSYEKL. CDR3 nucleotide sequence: TGCGCCAGCAGCCAAATATTGAACACTGAAGCTTTCTTT. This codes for CASSQILNTEAFF.

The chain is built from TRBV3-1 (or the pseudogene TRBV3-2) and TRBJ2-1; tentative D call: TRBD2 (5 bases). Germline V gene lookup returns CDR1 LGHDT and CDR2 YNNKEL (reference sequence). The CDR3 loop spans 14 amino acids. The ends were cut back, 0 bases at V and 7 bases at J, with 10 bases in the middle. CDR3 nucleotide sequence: TGTGCCAGCAGCCAAGATATTCGGGGTAATGAGCAGTTCTTC. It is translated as CASSQDIRGNEQFF.

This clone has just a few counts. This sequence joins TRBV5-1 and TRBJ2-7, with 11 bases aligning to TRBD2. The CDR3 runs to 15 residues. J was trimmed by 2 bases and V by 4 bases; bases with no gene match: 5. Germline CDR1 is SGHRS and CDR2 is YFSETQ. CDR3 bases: TGCGCCAGCAGCGCACCGGGACTAGCGGCCTACGAGCAGTACTTC. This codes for CASSAPGLAAYEQYF.

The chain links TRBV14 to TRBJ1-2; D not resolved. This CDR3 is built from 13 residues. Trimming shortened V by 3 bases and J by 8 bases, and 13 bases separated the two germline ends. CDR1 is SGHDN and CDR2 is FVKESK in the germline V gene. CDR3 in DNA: TGTGCCAGCAGCCATCTTCGCGAGGGAGGCTACACCTTC. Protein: CASSHLREGGYTF.

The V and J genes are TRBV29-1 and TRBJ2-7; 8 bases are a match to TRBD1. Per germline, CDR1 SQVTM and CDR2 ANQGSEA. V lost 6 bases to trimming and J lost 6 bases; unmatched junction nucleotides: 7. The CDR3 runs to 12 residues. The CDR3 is CSVSWTGTEQYF. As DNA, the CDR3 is TGCAGCGTGTCATGGACAGGGACCGAGCAGTACTTC.

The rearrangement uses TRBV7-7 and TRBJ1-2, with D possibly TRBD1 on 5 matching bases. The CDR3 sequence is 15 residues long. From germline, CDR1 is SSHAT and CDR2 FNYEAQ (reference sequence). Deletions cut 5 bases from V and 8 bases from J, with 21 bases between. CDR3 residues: CASSPVHLGANGYTF. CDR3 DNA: TGTGCCAGCAGCCCTGTCCATCTAGGGGCCAACGGCTACACCTTC.

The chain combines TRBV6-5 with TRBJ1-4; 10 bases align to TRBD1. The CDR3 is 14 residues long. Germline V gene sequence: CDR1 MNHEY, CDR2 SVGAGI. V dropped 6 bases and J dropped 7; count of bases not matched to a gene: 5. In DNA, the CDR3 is TGTGCCAGCAGGAGACAGGGGGCCGGTGAAAAACTGTTTTTT. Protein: CASRRQGAGEKLFF.

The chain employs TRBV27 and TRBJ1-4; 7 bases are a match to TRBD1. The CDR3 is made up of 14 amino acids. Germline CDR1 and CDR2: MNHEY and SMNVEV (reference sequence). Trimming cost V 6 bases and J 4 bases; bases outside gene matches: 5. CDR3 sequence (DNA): TGTGCCAGCAGCCGAACAGGGGTTAATGAAAAACTGTTTTTT. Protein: CASSRTGVNEKLFF. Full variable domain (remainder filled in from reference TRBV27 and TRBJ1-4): EAQVTQNPRYLITVTGKKLTVTCSQNMNHEYMSWYRQDPGLGLRQIYYSMNVEVTDKGDVPEGYKVSRKEKRNFPLILESPSPNQTSLYFCASSRTGVNEKLFFGSGTQLSVL.

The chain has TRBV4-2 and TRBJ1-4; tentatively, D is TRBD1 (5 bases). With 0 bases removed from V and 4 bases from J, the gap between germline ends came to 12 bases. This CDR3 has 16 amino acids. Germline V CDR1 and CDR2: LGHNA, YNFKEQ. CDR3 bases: TGTGCCAGCAGCCAAGAATTGACAGCTATTAATGAAAAACTGTTTTTT. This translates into CASSQELTAINEKLFF.